The present entry profiles one T cell receptor beta chain with its context. Its matching antigen is unknown. The record originates from a study of OX40 agonist ivuxolimab in advanced cancers. Across the whole study: Patients in the trial were receiving intravenous ivuxolimab every 2 weeks, at doses of 0.01 to 10 mg/kg. Patients in dose escalation had liver, melanoma, kidney or head and neck cancers.

This CDR3 is 15 amino acids long. CDR1 and CDR2 from the germline V gene are MNHEY and SMNVEV (reference sequence). Trimming left V 6 bases short and J 1 base short, with 15 bases between. TCRdb's table, derived via immunoSEQ multiplex PCR, lists solely in-frame clones and lacks some. This table holds over 60,000 clones, approximately 83% found once. Findings and caveats of the study: CD8+ T cells (on average) carried more expanded clones than CD4+ T cells.

V is TRBV27 and J is TRBJ1-2, with D unresolved. The sequencing here drew on CD4+ or CD8+ T cells sorted from blood, taken in a trial of the OX40 agonist ivuxolimab. This TCR derives from an adult with an advanced solid tumor such as melanoma, head and neck, liver or kidney cancer. This CDR3 reads CASRSRHDGNYGYTF. CDR3 bases: TGTGCCAGCAGATCCAGACACGACGGTAACTATGGCTACACCTTC.